This note documents a single TCR beta chain sequence. Methods used by the authors: Nucleated cell counts were estimated from reference gene primer amplification. Measured with immunoSEQ multiplex PCR; TCRdb has only the in-frame clones, and not every one. V and J calls and clone size are as listed in that table; D and trimming were resolved from the DNA. The repertoire has 75,000 to 100,000 clones, approximately 82% of them found once; the top ten carry less than 9%. This CDR3 region has 12 residues. Germline assignment: CDR1 LNHDA and CDR2 SQIVND (reference sequence). The germline V and J ends were trimmed by 6 bases and 6 bases, with 11 bases remaining between them. This entry is derived from a study of blood T cell repertoires in COVID-19. Study-level background: Acute and convalescent COVID-19 specimens originated in the United States, Italy and Spain. Sources were T cells, B-cell-depleted T cells, or PBMCs; the material itself was cDNA or gDNA.

This TCR came from a man aged 45-65 years with active or convalescent COVID-19. The sequenced sample was peripheral blood. The chain links TRBV19 to TRBJ1-1; the D is unclear. The CDR3 region is CASRSQSAEAFF. The CDR3 bases are TGTGCCAGTAGGTCCCAGAGCGCTGAAGCTTTCTTT.